A single sample gave rise to the 28 T cell receptor beta chains below, sequenced in a study of shared clonotypes between healthy human individuals. The method was immunoSEQ multiplex PCR; TCRdb's version includes in-frame clones alone and lacks a portion of them. The sample contains hundreds of thousands of clones, around 96% of which appear only once. The naive CD8 fraction comprised CD45RO-negative cells positively selected for CCR7 and excluded terminally differentiated effector memory CD45RA+ cells. The sample was naive CD8+ T cells sorted from blood. These receptors all stem from a woman in her twenties or thirties in good health.

The rearrangement joins TRBV4-1 to TRBJ1-6; 8 nucleotides align to TRBD1. Germline CDR1 MGHRA, CDR2 YSYEKL. J gave up 7 bases and V 3 bases, and 5 bases lay outside the gene matches. This CDR3 is built from 15 residues. The CDR3 spells CASSHLTGVNSPLHF. The CDR3 nucleotides read TGCGCCAGCAGCCACTTGACAGGGGTGAATTCACCCCTCCACTTT.

The chain links TRBV9 to TRBJ2-1; 11 bases are shared with TRBD2. Germline CDR1 reads SGDLS; CDR2 reads YYNGEE. V was pared by 0 bases and J by 4 bases, with 9 bases of the junction left unmatched. CDR3 length: 18 residues. This CDR3 is CASSVGSTSGSRYNEQFF. The CDR3 nucleotides read TGTGCCAGCAGCGTAGGATCTACTAGCGGGAGTCGTTACAATGAGCAGTTCTTC. Variable domain in full (rest from reference TRBV9 and TRBJ2-1): DSGVTQTPKHLITATGQRVTLRCSPRSGDLSVYWYQQSLDQGLQFLIQYYNGEERAKGNILERFSAQQFPDLHSELNLSSLELGDSALYFCASSVGSTSGSRYNEQFFGPGTRLTVL.

On this clone: The CDR3 carries no conserved terminal phenylalanine or tryptophan, so it likely arises from a read error. The DNA is left out, because the CDR3 cannot be placed on it with certainty; the CDR3 is given as TCRdb lists it. The V and J genes are TRBV5-3 and TRBJ2-7; TRBD2 is taken as the D call from the table, unchecked against the DNA. TRBV5-3 is labeled an ORF, and its function is uncertain. The CDR3 is 11 amino acids long, termini counted. The CDR3 loop reads CARSLRTSGKI.

V and J are TRBV7-6 and TRBJ2-3; TRBD1 is a possible D gene (7 bases). The CDR3 runs to 15 residues. The V gene's germline CDR1 is SGHVS and CDR2 FNYEAQ. Trimming removed 5 bases from V and 5 bases from J, with 17 bases in between. CDR3 nucleotide sequence: TGTGCCAGCAGCGTAGGGGGCGGGATGGGAGATACGCAGTATTTT. It encodes CASSVGGGMGDTQYF. Looking up the rest from reference TRBV7-6 and TRBJ2-3 gives the full variable domain: GAGVSQSPRYKVTKRGQDVALRCDPISGHVSLYWYRQALGQGPEFLTYFNYEAQQDKSGLPNDRFSAERPEGSISTLTIQRTEQRDSAMYRCASSVGGGMGDTQYFGPGTRLTVL.

The chain couples TRBV13 to TRBJ2-7; D not certain. Trimming removed 0 bases from V and 3 bases from J, with 9 bases in between. CDR1 is PRHDT, CDR2 FYEKMQ, per germline (reference sequence). The CDR3 sequence is 14 residues long. The DNA of the CDR3 is TGTGCCAGCAGCTTAGGCCGCGGCGTCTACGAGCAGTACTTC. This gives the protein CASSLGRGVYEQYF.

The CDR3 region has the DNA TGTGCCAGCAGCCCGCCTAGCTTCCATGAGCAGTTCTTC. Translated, it gives CASSPPSFHEQFF. The V and J genes are TRBV13 and TRBJ2-1; D possibly corresponds to TRBD2 (5 bases). The germline gives CDR1 PRHDT, CDR2 FYEKMQ (reference sequence). With 5 bases removed from V and 8 bases from J, the gap between germline ends came to 13 bases. This CDR3 has 13 residues. The full variable domain, with the rest looked up from reference TRBV13 and TRBJ2-1, is AAGVIQSPRHLIKEKRETATLKCYPIPRHDTVYWYQQGPGQDPQFLISFYEKMQSDKGSIPDRFSAQQFSDYHSELNMSSLELGDSALYFCASSPPSFHEQFFGPGTRLTVL.

The gene calls are TRBV28 and TRBJ2-5; D remains unclear. Between the trimmed V and J ends, which lost 3 bases and 6 bases, there was a span of 8 bases. CDR1 is MDHEN and CDR2 is SYDVKM in the germline V gene. This CDR3 is built from 12 residues. CDR3 sequence reads: CASSFRRKTQYF. The CDR3 DNA reads TGTGCCAGCAGTTTCAGGCGGAAGACCCAGTACTTC.

The chain is built from TRBV28 and TRBJ2-1; unclear D gene. Germline assignment: CDR1 MDHEN and CDR2 SYDVKM. V gave up 8 bases and J gave up 5 bases, with 13 bases separating them. The CDR3 is 13 amino acids. This chain's CDR3 is CASAEWANNEQFF. In DNA form, the CDR3 reads TGTGCCAGCGCAGAATGGGCCAACAATGAGCAGTTCTTC.

CDR3 residues: CASSLTSAGYGYTF. CDR3 in DNA: TGTGCCAGCAGTTTAACCTCGGCAGGGTATGGCTACACCTTC. This chain connects TRBV28 to TRBJ1-2; the D gene is possibly TRBD1 (5 bases). Trimming removed 2 bases at V and 5 bases at J, with 12 bases between. CDR1 is MDHEN, CDR2 SYDVKM, per germline. This CDR3 spans 14 amino acids.

The chain is built from TRBV19 and TRBJ1-5, with D uncertain. Germline lookup yields CDR1 LNHDA and CDR2 SQIVND (reference sequence). This CDR3 region has 15 residues. V shed 3 bases and J shed 2 bases, with 11 bases lying between them. This chain's CDR3 is CASSIAGLGNQPQHF. The CDR3 DNA reads as TGTGCCAGTAGTATTGCAGGACTGGGCAATCAGCCCCAGCATTTT.

Points on this clone: This specimen includes other DNA sequences encoding the same CDR3. The chain is built from TRBV7-9 and TRBJ2-1; D uncertain. The CDR3 sequence is 11 residues long. Trimming cost V 1 base and J 10 bases, with 5 bases left between them. Germline CDR1 reads SEHNR; CDR2 reads FQNEAQ (reference sequence). Written as DNA, the CDR3 is TGTGCCAGCAGCTTAGTTGTGGAGCAGTTCTTC. Translated: CASSLVVEQFF.

V is TRBV15 and J is TRBJ2-2; TRBD2 might be the D (5 bases). This CDR3 is 13 amino acids long. V lost 6 bases to trimming and J lost 8 bases, with 13 bases between them. Germline V gene data show CDR1 as LNHNV and CDR2 as YYDKDF (reference sequence). Written as DNA, the CDR3 is TGTGCCACCAGTCGGGAAAGGGCTGGGGAGCTGTTTTTT. Translated, it gives CATSRERAGELFF.

The CDR3 loop is CASLDGLVEKLFF. The DNA for the CDR3 is TGTGCCAGCTTGGACGGCCTGGTTGAAAAACTGTTTTTT. The chain recombines TRBV6-1 with TRBJ1-4; D not resolved. The V gene's germline CDR1 is MNHNS and CDR2 SASEGT. Between the trimmed V and J ends, which lost 8 bases and 7 bases, there was a span of 14 bases. This CDR3 region has 13 residues.

This chain joins TRBV7-9 and TRBJ2-1; D call uncertain. The CDR3 consists of 12 residues. Trimming cost V 2 bases and J 5 bases, with 4 bases left between them. CDR1 and CDR2 from the germline V gene are SEHNR and FQNEAQ (reference sequence). The CDR3 DNA follows: TGTGCCAGCAGCTTACGGGACAATGAGCAGTTCTTC. It specifies CASSLRDNEQFF.

The J gene is TRBJ1-5, the V gene TRBV7-8; D may be TRBD1 (5 bases). The germline V gene has CDR1 SGHVS and CDR2 FQNEAQ. The CDR3 is made up of 19 amino acids. The V gene lost 0 bases and the J gene lost 0 bases, with 18 bases spanning the gap. CDR3 DNA: TGTGCCAGCAGCTTAGCGCTCTATGGGGGGGAGTATAGCAATCAGCCCCAGCATTTT. Amino acid sequence: CASSLALYGGEYSNQPQHF.

V gene TRBV5-1 combines with J gene TRBJ2-7; perhaps TRBD2 as D (5 bases). CDR1 and CDR2 (germline): SGHRS, YFSETQ. The CDR3 is made up of 14 amino acids. Trimming shortened V by 2 bases and J by 2 bases, and 11 bases separated the two germline ends. This CDR3 is CASSFDSEPYEQYF. CDR3 nucleotides: TGCGCCAGCAGCTTCGATAGCGAGCCCTACGAGCAGTACTTC.

This sequence joins TRBV28 and TRBJ1-2, with 7 bases fitting TRBD1. Germline V gene data show CDR1 as MDHEN and CDR2 as SYDVKM. The CDR3 runs to 13 residues. Unmatched junction bases numbered 4, after V lost 2 bases and J lost 7 bases. DNA of the CDR3: TGTGCCAGCAGTTTAATAGAGGGGGCTGGCTACACCTTC. Amino acid sequence: CASSLIEGAGYTF.

This chain uses TRBV2 with TRBJ2-1; 11 bases match TRBD2. CDR3 length: 16 residues. Germline V gene lookup returns CDR1 SNHLY and CDR2 FYNNEI. V was clipped by 10 bases and J by 3 bases; unmatched bases: 11. The CDR3 DNA follows: TGTGCCACCGCGCCTACTAGCGGGAGTTACTACAATGAGCAGTTCTTC. This encodes CATAPTSGSYYNEQFF.

J is TRBJ2-7 and V is TRBV28; possible D gene TRBD2, 6 bases. CDR3 length: 20 residues. CDR1 is MDHEN, CDR2 SYDVKM, per germline. Deletions cut 5 bases from V and 0 bases from J, with 29 bases between. The CDR3 spells CASSGWVGAGTIPSSYEQYF. CDR3 nucleotide sequence: TGTGCCAGCAGTGGATGGGTGGGCGCGGGAACAATACCTAGCTCCTACGAGCAGTACTTC.

V usage is TRBV27 and J usage is TRBJ1-2, with D maybe TRBD1 (5 bases). The CDR3 is 18 amino acids. CDR1 MNHEY and CDR2 SMNVEV come from the germline V gene (reference sequence). The V gene lost 1 base and the J gene lost 3 bases, with 21 bases spanning the gap. The CDR3 DNA follows: TGTGCCAGCAGTTTATTTTCTGGGGGTTGGGGTGTAGACTATGGCTACACCTTC. Translated, it gives CASSLFSGGWGVDYGYTF.

This chain links TRBV4-1 with TRBJ1-4, with D tentatively TRBD1 (5 bases). This CDR3 spans 16 amino acids. Germline loops: CDR1 MGHRA, CDR2 YSYEKL. The V gene lost 2 bases and the J gene lost 5 bases, with 15 bases spanning the gap. CDR3: CASSQMPGPKNEKLFF. In DNA, the CDR3 is TGCGCCAGCAGCCAAATGCCGGGACCGAAGAATGAAAAACTGTTTTTT.

This sequence joins TRBV9 and TRBJ2-2; TRBD1 might be the D (7 bases). The CDR3 totals 14 residues. Germline CDR1 SGDLS, CDR2 YYNGEE. The germline V and J ends were trimmed by 6 bases and 7 bases, with 16 bases remaining between them. CDR3 sequence reads: CASTQGGKGGELFF. The DNA for the CDR3 is TGTGCCAGCACCCAGGGGGGAAAAGGCGGGGAGCTGTTTTTT.

The chain recombines TRBV27 with TRBJ2-6; D ambiguous. This CDR3 spans 15 amino acids. Germline V gene sequence: CDR1 MNHEY, CDR2 SMNVEV (reference sequence). Trimming cost V 7 bases and J 0 bases, with 10 bases left between them. CDR3 coding DNA: TGTGCCAGCACCCAATGGGCCTCTGGGGCCAACGTCCTGACTTTC. Encoded protein: CASTQWASGANVLTF.

The CDR3 region is CASSSQGESYEQYF. In nucleotides, the CDR3 is TGTGCCAGCAGCTCACAGGGGGAATCCTACGAGCAGTACTTC. This chain links TRBV7-9 with TRBJ2-7; 8 positions match TRBD1. The CDR3 is 14 amino acids. V trimming: 4 bases; J trimming: 1 base; junction bases outside the gene matches: 3. Germline-derived CDR1 and CDR2 are SEHNR and FQNEAQ (reference sequence).

The sample holds one count of this clone. The DNA for the CDR3 is TGTGCCAGCAGCCTAGAGAACACCGGGGAGCTGTTTTTT. Translating it yields CASSLENTGELFF. V gene TRBV9 combines with J gene TRBJ2-2, with unresolved D. V lost 4 bases and J 1 base, leaving 5 bases between the germline ends. The germline V gene has CDR1 SGDLS and CDR2 YYNGEE. The CDR3 has 13 residues.

This sequence joins TRBV15 and TRBJ1-6; D gene ambiguous. CDR1 LNHNV and CDR2 YYDKDF come from the germline V gene (reference sequence). This CDR3 is 15 amino acids long. Trimming shortened V by 0 bases and J by 7 bases, and 10 bases separated the two germline ends. CDR3 loop: CATSRDRGNNSPLHF. The CDR3 region has the DNA TGTGCCACCAGCAGAGATCGGGGTAACAATTCACCCCTCCACTTT.

The chain carries TRBV4-1 and TRBJ2-3, with 15 bases fitting TRBD2. The CDR3 contains 17 residues. CDR1 and CDR2 from the germline V gene are MGHRA and YSYEKL. Unmatched junction bases numbered 5, after V lost 4 bases and J lost 3 bases. CDR3 residues: CASSPPGTSGRTDTQYF. CDR3 bases: TGCGCCAGCAGCCCACCCGGGACTAGCGGGAGGACAGATACGCAGTATTTT.

The chain uses TRBV28 and TRBJ1-6, with D perhaps TRBD1 (5 bases). The CDR3 runs to 15 residues. Germline V gene sequence: CDR1 MDHEN, CDR2 SYDVKM. V was clipped by 7 bases and J by 7 bases, with 17 bases between them. The CDR3 nucleotides read TGTGCCAGCACCACTGGGACGGAGCTCAATTCACCCCTCCACTTT. Translation: CASTTGTELNSPLHF.